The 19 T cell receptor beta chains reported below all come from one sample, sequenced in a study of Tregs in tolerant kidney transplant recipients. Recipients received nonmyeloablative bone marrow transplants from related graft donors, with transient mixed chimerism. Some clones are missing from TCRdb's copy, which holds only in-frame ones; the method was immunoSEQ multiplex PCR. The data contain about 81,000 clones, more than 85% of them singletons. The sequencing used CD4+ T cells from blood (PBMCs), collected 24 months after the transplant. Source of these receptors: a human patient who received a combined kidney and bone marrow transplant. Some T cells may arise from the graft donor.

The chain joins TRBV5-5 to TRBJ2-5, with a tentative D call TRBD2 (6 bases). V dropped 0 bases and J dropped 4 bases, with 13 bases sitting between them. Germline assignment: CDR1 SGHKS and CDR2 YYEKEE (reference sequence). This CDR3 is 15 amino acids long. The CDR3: CASSLGAGRPETQYF. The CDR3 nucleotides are TGTGCCAGCAGCTTGGGGGCGGGACGGCCAGAGACCCAGTACTTC. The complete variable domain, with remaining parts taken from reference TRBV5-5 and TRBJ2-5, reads DAGVTQSPTHLIKTRGQQVTLRCSPISGHKSVSWYQQVLGQGPQFIFQYYEKEERGRGNFPDRFSARQFPNYSSELNVNALLLGDSALYLCASSLGAGRPETQYFGPGTRLLVL.

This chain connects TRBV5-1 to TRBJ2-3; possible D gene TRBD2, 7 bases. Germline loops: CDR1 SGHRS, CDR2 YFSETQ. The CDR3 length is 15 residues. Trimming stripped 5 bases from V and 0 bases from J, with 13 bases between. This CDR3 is CASRRTAGSTDTQYF. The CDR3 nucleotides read TGCGCCAGCAGACGGACAGCGGGAAGCACAGATACGCAGTATTTT.

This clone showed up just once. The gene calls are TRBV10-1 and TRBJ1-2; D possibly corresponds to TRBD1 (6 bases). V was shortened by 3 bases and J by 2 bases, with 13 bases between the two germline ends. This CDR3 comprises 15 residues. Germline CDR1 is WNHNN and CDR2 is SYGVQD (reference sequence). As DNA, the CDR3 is TGCGCCAGCAGTGATGTGAGGGGGGGGAACTATGGCTACACCTTC. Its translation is CASSDVRGGNYGYTF.

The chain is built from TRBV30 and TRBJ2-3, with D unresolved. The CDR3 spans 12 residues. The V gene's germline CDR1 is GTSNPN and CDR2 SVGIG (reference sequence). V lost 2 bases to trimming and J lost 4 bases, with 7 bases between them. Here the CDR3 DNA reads TGTGCCTGGAGTACCGGGTCAGATACGCAGTATTTT. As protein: CAWSTGSDTQYF.

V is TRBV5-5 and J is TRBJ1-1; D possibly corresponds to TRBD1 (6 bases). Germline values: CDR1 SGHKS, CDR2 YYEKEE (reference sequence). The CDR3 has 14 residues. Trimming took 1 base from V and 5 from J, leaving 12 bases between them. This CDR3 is CASSLLQGRTEAFF. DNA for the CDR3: TGTGCCAGCAGCTTGCTACAGGGAAGGACTGAAGCTTTCTTT.

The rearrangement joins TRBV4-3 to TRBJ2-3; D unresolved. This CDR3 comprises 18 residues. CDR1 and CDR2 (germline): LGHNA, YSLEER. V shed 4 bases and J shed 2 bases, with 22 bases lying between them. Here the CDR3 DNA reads TGCGCCAGCAGCCCGACCCGACGGAGCAAAGGAGCCACAGATACGCAGTATTTT. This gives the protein CASSPTRRSKGATDTQYF.

The CDR3 coding sequence is TGTGCCAGCAGCTTAGTAATCGGTGGGAGCTATGGCTACACCTTC. The encoded protein is CASSLVIGGSYGYTF. The rearrangement uses TRBV11-2 and TRBJ1-2, with D uncertain. The V end was cut by 1 base, the J end by 4 bases, with 13 bases between. The CDR3 sequence is 15 residues long. Germline-derived CDR1 and CDR2 are SGHAT and FQNNGV.

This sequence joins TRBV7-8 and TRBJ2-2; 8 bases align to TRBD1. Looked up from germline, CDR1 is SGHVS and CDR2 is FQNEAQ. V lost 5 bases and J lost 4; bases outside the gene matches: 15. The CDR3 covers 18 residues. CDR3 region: CASSPWTWTGRSTGELFF. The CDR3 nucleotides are TGTGCCAGCAGCCCATGGACGTGGACAGGGCGGAGCACCGGGGAGCTGTTTTTT. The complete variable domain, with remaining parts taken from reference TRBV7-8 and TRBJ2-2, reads GAGVSQSPRYKVAKRGQDVALRCDPISGHVSLFWYQQALGQGPEFLTYFQNEAQLDKSGLPSDRFFAERPEGSVSTLKIQRTQQEDSAVYLCASSPWTWTGRSTGELFFGEGSRLTVL.

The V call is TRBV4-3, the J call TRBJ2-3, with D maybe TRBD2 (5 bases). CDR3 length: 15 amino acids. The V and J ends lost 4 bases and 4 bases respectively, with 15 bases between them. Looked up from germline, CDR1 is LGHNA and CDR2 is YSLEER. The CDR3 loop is CASSPLGTGSDTQYF. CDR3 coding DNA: TGCGCCAGCAGCCCCCTGGGAACGGGATCAGATACGCAGTATTTT.

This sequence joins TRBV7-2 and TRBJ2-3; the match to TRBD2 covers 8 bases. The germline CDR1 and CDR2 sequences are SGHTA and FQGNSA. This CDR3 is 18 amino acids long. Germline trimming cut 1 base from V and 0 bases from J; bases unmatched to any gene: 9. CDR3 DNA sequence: TGTGCCAGCAGCTTAGTTTCGGTACTAGCGGCTAGCACAGATACGCAGTATTTT. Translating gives CASSLVSVLAASTDTQYF.

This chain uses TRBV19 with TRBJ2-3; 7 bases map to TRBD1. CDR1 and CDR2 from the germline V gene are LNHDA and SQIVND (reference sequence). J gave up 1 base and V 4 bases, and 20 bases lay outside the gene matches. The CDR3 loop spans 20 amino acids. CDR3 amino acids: CASSRLKIDRVKLGTDTQYF. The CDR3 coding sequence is TGTGCCAGTAGTAGGCTGAAAATAGACAGGGTAAAGTTGGGCACAGATACGCAGTATTTT.

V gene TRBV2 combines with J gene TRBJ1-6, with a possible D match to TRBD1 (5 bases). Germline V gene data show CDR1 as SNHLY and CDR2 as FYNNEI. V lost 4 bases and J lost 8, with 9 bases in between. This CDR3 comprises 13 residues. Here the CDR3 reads CASSVGGHSPLHF. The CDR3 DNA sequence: TGTGCCAGCAGTGTCGGGGGTCATTCACCCCTCCACTTT.

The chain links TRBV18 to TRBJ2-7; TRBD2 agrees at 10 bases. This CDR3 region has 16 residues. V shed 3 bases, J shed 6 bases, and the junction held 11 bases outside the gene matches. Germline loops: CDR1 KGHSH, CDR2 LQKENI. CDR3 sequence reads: CASSPSPASGSREQYF. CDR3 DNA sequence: TGTGCCAGCTCACCCTCCCCGGCTAGCGGGAGTCGCGAGCAGTACTTC. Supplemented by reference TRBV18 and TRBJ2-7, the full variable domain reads NAGVMQNPRHLVRRRGQEARLRCSPMKGHSHVYWYRQLPEEGLKFMVYLQKENIIDESGMPKERFSAEFPKEGPSILRIQQVVRGDSAAYFCASSPSPASGSREQYFGPGTRLTVT.

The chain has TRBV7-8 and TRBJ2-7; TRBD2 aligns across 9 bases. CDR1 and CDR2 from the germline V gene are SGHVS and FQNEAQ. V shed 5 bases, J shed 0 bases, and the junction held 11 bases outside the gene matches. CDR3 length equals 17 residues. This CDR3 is CASSLRRRGGSSYEQYF. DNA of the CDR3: TGTGCCAGCAGCCTTAGACGGCGGGGGGGGAGCTCCTACGAGCAGTACTTC.

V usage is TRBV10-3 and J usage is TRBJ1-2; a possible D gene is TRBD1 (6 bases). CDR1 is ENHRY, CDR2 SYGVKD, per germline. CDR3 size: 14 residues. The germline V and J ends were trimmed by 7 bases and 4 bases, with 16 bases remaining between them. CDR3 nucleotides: TGTGCCATCAACCGTGAAGGGGGTACCTATGGCTACACCTTC. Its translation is CAINREGGTYGYTF.

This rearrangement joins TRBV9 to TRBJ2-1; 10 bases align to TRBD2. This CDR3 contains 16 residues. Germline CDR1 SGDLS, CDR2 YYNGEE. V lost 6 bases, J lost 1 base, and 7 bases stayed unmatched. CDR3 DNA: TGTGCCAGCACCAAAACTAGCGGGGAGTCCTACAATGAGCAGTTCTTC. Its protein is CASTKTSGESYNEQFF.

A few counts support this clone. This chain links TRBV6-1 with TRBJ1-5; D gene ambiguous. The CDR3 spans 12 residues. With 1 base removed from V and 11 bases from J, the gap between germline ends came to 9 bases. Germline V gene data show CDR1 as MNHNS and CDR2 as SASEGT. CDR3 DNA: TGTGCCAGCAGTGAAGGGAAGACATCCCAGCATTTT. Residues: CASSEGKTSQHF.

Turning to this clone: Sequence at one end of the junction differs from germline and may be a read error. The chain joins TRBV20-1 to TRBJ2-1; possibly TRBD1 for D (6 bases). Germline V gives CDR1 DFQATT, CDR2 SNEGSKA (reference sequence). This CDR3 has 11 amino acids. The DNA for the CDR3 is TGCAGTGTTCCACAAAAGGGGGAGCGGTTCTTC. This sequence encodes CSVPQKGERFF.

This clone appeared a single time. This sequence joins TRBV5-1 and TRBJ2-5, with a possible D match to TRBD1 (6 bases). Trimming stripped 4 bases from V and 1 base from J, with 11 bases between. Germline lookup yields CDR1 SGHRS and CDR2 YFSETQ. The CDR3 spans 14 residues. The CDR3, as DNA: TGCGCCAGCAGCGCAGGGACAATCCAAGAGACCCAGTACTTC. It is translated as CASSAGTIQETQYF.